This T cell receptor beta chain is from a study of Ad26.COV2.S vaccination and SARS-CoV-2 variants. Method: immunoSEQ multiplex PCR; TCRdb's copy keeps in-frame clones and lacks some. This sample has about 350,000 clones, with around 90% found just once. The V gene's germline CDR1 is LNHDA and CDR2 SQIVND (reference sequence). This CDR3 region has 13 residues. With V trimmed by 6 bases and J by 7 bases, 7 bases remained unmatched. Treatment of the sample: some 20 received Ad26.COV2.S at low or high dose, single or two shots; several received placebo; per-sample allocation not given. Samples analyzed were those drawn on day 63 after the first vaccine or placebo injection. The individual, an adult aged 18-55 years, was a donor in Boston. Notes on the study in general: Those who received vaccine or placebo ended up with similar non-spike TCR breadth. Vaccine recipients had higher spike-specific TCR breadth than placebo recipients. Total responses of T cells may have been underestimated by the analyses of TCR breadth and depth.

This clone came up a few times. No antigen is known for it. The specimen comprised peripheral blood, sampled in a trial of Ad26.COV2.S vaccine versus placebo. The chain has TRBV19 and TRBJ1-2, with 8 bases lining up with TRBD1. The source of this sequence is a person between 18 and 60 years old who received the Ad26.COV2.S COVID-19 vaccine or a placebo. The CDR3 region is CASRAGGRFGYTF. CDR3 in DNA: TGTGCCAGTAGGGCAGGGGGCAGATTTGGCTACACCTTC.